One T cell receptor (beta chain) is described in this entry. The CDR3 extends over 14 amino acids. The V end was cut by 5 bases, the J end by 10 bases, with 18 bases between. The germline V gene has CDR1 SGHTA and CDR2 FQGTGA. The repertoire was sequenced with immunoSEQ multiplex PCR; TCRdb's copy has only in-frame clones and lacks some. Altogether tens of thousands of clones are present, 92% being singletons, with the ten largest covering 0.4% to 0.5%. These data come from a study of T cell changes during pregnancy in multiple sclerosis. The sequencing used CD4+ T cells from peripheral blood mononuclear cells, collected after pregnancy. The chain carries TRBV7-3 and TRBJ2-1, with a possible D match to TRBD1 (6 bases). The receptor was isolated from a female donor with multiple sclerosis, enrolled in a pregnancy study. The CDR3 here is CASSIEQSTGEQFF. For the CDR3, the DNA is TGTGCCAGCAGCATTGAACAGAGTACAGGGGAGCAGTTCTTC.